This paragraph reports one TCR beta chain. At one end, the junction sequence differs from germline, possibly due to a read error. The data were obtained in a study of identical twins. In TCRdb, the 5' RACE reads were re-called with MiXCR into one record per CDR3 protein. The data hold about 450,000 distinct CDR3 sequences, with 15% to 20% observed a single time. The germline V gene encodes CDR1 KGHDR and CDR2 SFDVKD. This CDR3 has 12 residues. The source of this sequence is a man aged 45 to 65 in good health. The specimen was naive T cells sorted from blood. The chain uses TRBV24-1 and TRBJ2-5, with D unresolved. CDR3 in DNA: TGTGCCACCGGTGATTACCAAGAGACCCAGTACTTC. Translating it yields CATGDYQETQYF.